Listed here are 21 T cell receptor beta chains from one sample, sequenced in a study of Graves' ophthalmopathy and Graves' hyperthyroidism. The authors amplified TCR beta CDR3 regions from RNA transcripts. RT-PCR in the first round used HTBI primers; a second-round multiplex PCR followed. TCRdb called the multiplex PCR reads again in MiXCR, with one record for every CDR3 protein. The sample has hundreds of thousands of distinct CDR3 sequences; about a fifth are singletons. Sequencing used peripheral blood. The receptors were sampled from a young woman with stable Graves' hyperthyroidism. Some clones in this sample may be carry-over from other donors' samples.

This clonotype was detected ten times or more. V and J are TRBV20-1 and TRBJ2-7; tentatively, D is TRBD1 (5 bases). CDR3 length: 14 residues. Germline CDR1 reads DFQATT; CDR2 reads SNEGSKA (reference sequence). Trimming stripped 3 bases from V and 3 bases from J, with 15 bases between. CDR3 region: CSASHLQENYEQYF. Here the CDR3 DNA reads TGCAGTGCTAGTCATTTACAGGAGAACTACGAGCAGTACTTC.

This clonotype was observed many times. The rearrangement joins TRBV12-3 or TRBV12-4 to TRBJ2-7; D call uncertain. This CDR3 has 14 amino acids. The V and J ends lost 3 bases and 3 bases respectively, with 12 bases between them. DNA of the CDR3: TGTGCCAGCAGTTTCCGGGTGGGGAACTACGAGCAGTACTTC. Its translation is CASSFRVGNYEQYF.

The V and J genes are TRBV7-9 and TRBJ1-1; D remains unclear. Germline CDR1 and CDR2: SEHNR and FQNEAQ (reference sequence). The CDR3 has 15 residues. V was pared by 2 bases and J by 6 bases, with 16 bases between. This CDR3 reads CASSLNVPAFAEAFF. The CDR3 region has the DNA TGTGCCAGCAGCTTAAATGTTCCGGCGTTCGCTGAAGCTTTCTTT. The full variable domain, its missing parts supplied by reference TRBV7-9 and TRBJ1-1, is DTGVSQNPRHKITKRGQNVTFRCDPISEHNRLYWYRQTLGQGPEFLTYFQNEAQLEKSRLLSDRFSAERPKGSFSTLEIQRTEQGDSAMYLCASSLNVPAFAEAFFGQGTRLTVV.

The gene calls are TRBV3-1 and TRBJ1-2; D gene unclear. V shed 3 bases and J shed 7 bases, with 12 bases lying between them. CDR1 is LGHDT and CDR2 is YNNKEL in the germline V gene (reference sequence). This CDR3 is built from 13 residues. As DNA, the CDR3 is TGTGCCAGCAGCCAGGGAAGTTTGAGTGGCTACACCTTC. This gives the protein CASSQGSLSGYTF.

This clonotype was seen ten or more times. The chain employs TRBV29-1 and TRBJ2-7; 9 positions agree with TRBD1. The CDR3 runs 13 residues. J was trimmed by 5 bases and V by 3 bases; bases with no gene match: 5. The germline V gene has CDR1 SQVTM and CDR2 ANQGSEA. The CDR3 here is CSVDAQGAHEQYF. DNA of the CDR3: TGCAGCGTTGACGCACAGGGGGCCCACGAGCAGTACTTC.

This clonotype was seen at least ten times. V and J are TRBV12-3 or TRBV12-4 and TRBJ2-4; D may match TRBD1 or TRBD2 (5 bases each). Between the trimmed V and J ends, which lost 4 bases and 8 bases, there was a span of 18 bases. This CDR3 spans 15 amino acids. The CDR3 bases are TGTGCCAGCAGTTCCCCGGGGAAGAGAGGGGACATTCAGTACTTC. Amino acid sequence: CASSSPGKRGDIQYF.

This clonotype showed up many times. The chain recombines TRBV2 with TRBJ1-6; 9 bases match TRBD1. The CDR3 consists of 14 residues. Germline V lookup: CDR1 SNHLY, CDR2 FYNNEI. The V and J ends lost 6 bases and 9 bases, in that order; junction bases with no gene match: 6. The CDR3: CASRPGQGTSPLHF. CDR3 bases: TGTGCCAGCAGGCCGGGACAGGGTACTTCACCCCTCCACTTT.

At least ten counts were recorded for this clonotype. This chain joins TRBV6-6 and TRBJ2-7, with a weak D call TRBD2 (6 bases). V was trimmed by 4 bases and J by 7 bases, leaving 11 bases between them. CDR1 is MNHNY and CDR2 is SVGAGI in the germline V gene (reference sequence). The CDR3 totals 12 residues. The CDR3 sequence is CASSSGGEEQYF. The CDR3 DNA reads TGTGCCAGCAGTTCCGGGGGTGAGGAGCAGTACTTC.

Concerning this clonotype itself: A read error may be the cause here, since a much bigger clone is one base away. Given the absence of the conserved phenylalanine or tryptophan at the CDR3 end, a read error is likely. V usage is TRBV12-3 or TRBV12-4 and J usage is TRBJ2-2, with D perhaps matching TRBD1 or TRBD2 (6 bases each). V was cut by 3 bases and J by 1 base, with 12 bases left in between. This CDR3 has 16 amino acids. The CDR3 protein is CASSLGAGGNTGELFL. DNA of the CDR3: TGTGCCAGCAGTTTGGGGGCCGGGGGGAACACCGGGGAGCTGTTTTTG.

This rearrangement joins TRBV18 to TRBJ1-1; maybe TRBD1 (5 bases). Trimming left V 6 bases short and J 1 base short, with 15 bases between. CDR3 length: 15 residues. Looked up from germline, CDR1 is KGHSH and CDR2 is LQKENI. CDR3 nucleotides: TGTGCCAGCTCCCTGGGGGACCTGGGGAACACTGAAGCTTTCTTT. Translating gives CASSLGDLGNTEAFF.

This clonotype was counted many times. The chain recombines TRBV10-3 with TRBJ2-7; D is perhaps TRBD1 or TRBD2 (6 bases each). Germline loops: CDR1 ENHRY, CDR2 SYGVKD. Trimming removed 6 bases at V and 4 bases at J, with 16 bases between. The CDR3 runs 14 residues. CDR3 region: CAIRAWGDTYEQYF. The CDR3 DNA follows: TGTGCCATCAGGGCTTGGGGGGACACATACGAGCAGTACTTC.

Ten or more counts support this clonotype. V and J are TRBV12-3 or TRBV12-4 and TRBJ1-2; D is possibly TRBD1 (6 bases). Trimming pared 7 bases from V and 4 bases from J, leaving 10 bases between. The CDR3 loop spans 12 amino acids. The DNA of the CDR3 is TGTGCCAGCAAACGGACAGTCTATGGCTACACCTTC. Residues: CASKRTVYGYTF.

This clonotype has at least ten counts. The genes are TRBV20-1 and TRBJ2-7, with 8 bases identical to TRBD1. The CDR3 runs to 15 residues. V dropped 0 bases and J dropped 4; count of bases not matched to a gene: 8. In germline, CDR1 is DFQATT, CDR2 SNEGSKA (reference sequence). CDR3: CSARDQYGQGYEQYF. CDR3 sequence (DNA): TGCAGTGCTAGAGATCAGTACGGACAGGGTTACGAGCAGTACTTC.

On this clonotype itself: A much larger clone lies one base from this, so it may be a read error. This chain links TRBV6-2 or TRBV6-3 with TRBJ2-5; 11 bases are shared with TRBD1. Germline CDR1 and CDR2: MNHEY and SVGEGT. This CDR3 region has 15 residues. The chain's CDR3 is CASSSQGQGDETKYF. The DNA of the CDR3 is TGTGCCAGCAGTTCACAGGGACAGGGGGATGAGACCAAGTACTTC.

The chain joins TRBV12-3 or TRBV12-4 to TRBJ1-5; D remains unclear. The CDR3 loop spans 13 amino acids. V lost 5 bases to trimming and J lost 9 bases, with 14 bases between them. The CDR3 DNA follows: TGTGCCAGCAGTCCCCCGGGGTCGGGGCCCCAGCATTTT. It encodes CASSPPGSGPQHF.

This clonotype was seen a few times. The chain recombines TRBV27 with TRBJ1-2; D is ambiguous. In germline, CDR1 is MNHEY, CDR2 SMNVEV (reference sequence). V lost 3 bases and J 4 bases, leaving 21 bases between the germline ends. This CDR3 has 17 residues. The CDR3 spells CASSLIGDTRLLYGYTF. The CDR3 nucleotides are TGTGCCAGCAGTTTGATAGGAGACACTCGCCTACTCTATGGCTACACCTTC.

In this sample, this clonotype turned up many times. This chain joins TRBV12-3 or TRBV12-4 and TRBJ2-7; D call uncertain. The CDR3 totals 15 residues. Trimming left V 6 bases short and J 0 bases short, with 15 bases between. The CDR3 is CASSSETPSSYEQYF. Here the CDR3 DNA reads TGTGCCAGCAGCTCAGAGACTCCGAGCTCCTACGAGCAGTACTTC.

V is TRBV6-5 and J is TRBJ1-1; no firm D call. V was trimmed by 3 bases and J by 7 bases, leaving 9 bases between them. From germline, CDR1 is MNHEY and CDR2 SVGAGI. This CDR3 spans 12 amino acids. This chain's CDR3 is CASSYLSGEAFF. The CDR3 DNA follows: TGTGCCAGCAGTTATCTTTCAGGTGAAGCTTTCTTT.

This clonotype was found many times. This chain uses TRBV20-1 with TRBJ2-7; D is unclear. Trimming shortened V by 2 bases and J by 2 bases, and 16 bases separated the two germline ends. The CDR3 covers 15 residues. Germline-derived CDR1 and CDR2 are DFQATT and SNEGSKA (reference sequence). In DNA form, the CDR3 reads TGCAGTGCTAGAAATCTGGACGTCTCAACCTACGAGCAGTACTTC. Protein product: CSARNLDVSTYEQYF.

This clonotype was counted many times. The chain couples TRBV12-3 or TRBV12-4 to TRBJ1-2; D not resolved. The CDR3 covers 14 residues. Trimming stripped 2 bases from V and 4 bases from J, with 11 bases between. The CDR3 sequence is CASSLHSGAYGYTF. The DNA of the CDR3 is TGTGCCAGCAGTTTACATTCCGGAGCCTATGGCTACACCTTC.

This clonotype showed up many times. The V gene is TRBV20-1, the J gene TRBJ1-2; possibly TRBD1 for D (5 bases). V was shortened by 0 bases and J by 8 bases, with 19 bases between the two germline ends. This CDR3 contains 15 residues. CDR1 is DFQATT and CDR2 is SNEGSKA in the germline V gene (reference sequence). As DNA, the CDR3 is TGCAGTGCTAGAGATAACGGGGCAGAGGATTGGGGCTACACCTTC. It encodes CSARDNGAEDWGYTF.